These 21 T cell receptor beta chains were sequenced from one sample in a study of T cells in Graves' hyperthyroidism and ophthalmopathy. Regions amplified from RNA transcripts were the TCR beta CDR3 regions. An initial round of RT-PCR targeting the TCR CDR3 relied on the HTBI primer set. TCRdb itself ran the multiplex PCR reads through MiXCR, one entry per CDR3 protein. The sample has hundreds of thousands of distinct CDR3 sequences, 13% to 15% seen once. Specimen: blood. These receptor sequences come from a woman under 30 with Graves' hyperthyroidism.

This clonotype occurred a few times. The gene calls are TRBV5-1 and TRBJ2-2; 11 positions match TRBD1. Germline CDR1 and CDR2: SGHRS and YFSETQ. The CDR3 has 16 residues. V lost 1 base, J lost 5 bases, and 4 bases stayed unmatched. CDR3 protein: CASSLRTGGLTGELFF. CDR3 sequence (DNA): TGCGCCAGCAGCTTGCGGACAGGGGGCCTGACCGGGGAGCTGTTTTTT.

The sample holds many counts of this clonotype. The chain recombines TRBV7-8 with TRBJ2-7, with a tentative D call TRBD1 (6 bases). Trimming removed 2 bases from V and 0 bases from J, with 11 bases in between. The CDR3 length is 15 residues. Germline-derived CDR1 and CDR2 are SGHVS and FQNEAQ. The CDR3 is CASSLNRVGSYEQYF. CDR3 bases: TGTGCCAGCAGCTTAAACAGGGTGGGCTCCTACGAGCAGTACTTC.

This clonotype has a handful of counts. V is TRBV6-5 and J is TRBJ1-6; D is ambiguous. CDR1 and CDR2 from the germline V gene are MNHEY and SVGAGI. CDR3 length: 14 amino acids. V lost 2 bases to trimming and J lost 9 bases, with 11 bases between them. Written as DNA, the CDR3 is TGTGCCAGCAGTTACGCAGGCGTTGTTTCACCCCTCCACTTT. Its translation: CASSYAGVVSPLHF.

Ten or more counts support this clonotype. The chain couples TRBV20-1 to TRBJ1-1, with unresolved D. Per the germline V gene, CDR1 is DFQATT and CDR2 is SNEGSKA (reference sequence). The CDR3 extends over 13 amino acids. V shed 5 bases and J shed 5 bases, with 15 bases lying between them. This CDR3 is CSAWSRKKTEAFF. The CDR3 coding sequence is TGCAGTGCTTGGAGCCGAAAGAAAACTGAAGCTTTCTTT.

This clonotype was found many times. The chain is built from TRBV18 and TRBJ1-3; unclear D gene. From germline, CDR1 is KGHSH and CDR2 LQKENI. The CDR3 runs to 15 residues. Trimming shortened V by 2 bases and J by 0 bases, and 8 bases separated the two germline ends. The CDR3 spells CASSPLDSSGNTIYF. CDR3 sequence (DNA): TGTGCCAGCTCACCATTGGATAGCTCTGGAAACACCATATATTTT.

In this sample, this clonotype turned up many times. CDR3 residues: CASSQGGGKNTEAFF. In DNA form, the CDR3 reads TGTGCCAGCAGCCAAGGGGGGGGAAAGAACACTGAAGCTTTCTTT. The chain couples TRBV4-2 to TRBJ1-1; a possible D gene is TRBD1 (5 bases). The CDR3 runs to 15 residues. The V end was cut by 1 base, the J end by 1 base, with 10 bases between. Germline V CDR1 and CDR2: LGHNA, YNFKEQ.

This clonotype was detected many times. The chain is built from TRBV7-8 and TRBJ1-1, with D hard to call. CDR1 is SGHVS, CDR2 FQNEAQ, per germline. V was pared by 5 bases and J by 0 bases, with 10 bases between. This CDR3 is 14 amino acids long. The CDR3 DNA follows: TGTGCCAGCAGCGCCCACCCGGTGAACACTGAAGCTTTCTTT. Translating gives CASSAHPVNTEAFF.

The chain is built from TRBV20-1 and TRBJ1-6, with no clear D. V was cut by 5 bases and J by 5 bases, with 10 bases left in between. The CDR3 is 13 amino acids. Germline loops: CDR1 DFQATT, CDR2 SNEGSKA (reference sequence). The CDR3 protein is CSAGTRDNSPLHF. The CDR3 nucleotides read TGCAGTGCTGGCACTAGGGATAATTCACCCCTCCACTTT.

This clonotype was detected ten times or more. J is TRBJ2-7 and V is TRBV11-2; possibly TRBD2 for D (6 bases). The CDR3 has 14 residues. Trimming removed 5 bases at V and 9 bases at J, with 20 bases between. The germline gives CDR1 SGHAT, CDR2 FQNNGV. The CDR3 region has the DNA TGTGCCAGCAGCGAGCCAGGGACTTCAACACCGCAGTACTTC. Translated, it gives CASSEPGTSTPQYF.

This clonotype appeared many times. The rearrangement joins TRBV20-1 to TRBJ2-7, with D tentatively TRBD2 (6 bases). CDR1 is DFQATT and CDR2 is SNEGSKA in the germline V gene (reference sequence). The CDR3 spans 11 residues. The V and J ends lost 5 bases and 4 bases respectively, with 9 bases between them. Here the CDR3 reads CSAWDLYEQYF. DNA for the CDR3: TGCAGTGCTTGGGACTTATACGAGCAGTACTTC.

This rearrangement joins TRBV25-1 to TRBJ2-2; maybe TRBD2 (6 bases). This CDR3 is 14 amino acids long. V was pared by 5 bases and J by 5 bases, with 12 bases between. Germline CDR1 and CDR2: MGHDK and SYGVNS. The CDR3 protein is CASSKGRGTGELFF. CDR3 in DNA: TGTGCCAGCAGTAAGGGACGGGGGACCGGGGAGCTGTTTTTT. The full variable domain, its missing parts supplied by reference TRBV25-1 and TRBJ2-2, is EADIYQTPRYLVIGTGKKITLECSQTMGHDKMYWYQQDPGMELHLIHYSYGVNSTEKGDLSSESTVSRIRTEHFPLTLESARPSHTSQYLCASSKGRGTGELFFGEGSRLTVL.

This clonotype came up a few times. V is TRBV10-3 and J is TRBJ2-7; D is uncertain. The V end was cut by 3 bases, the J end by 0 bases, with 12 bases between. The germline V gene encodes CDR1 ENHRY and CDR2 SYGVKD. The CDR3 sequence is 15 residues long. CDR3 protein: CAISEGTVSSYEQYF. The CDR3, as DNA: TGTGCCATCAGTGAAGGAACAGTTAGCTCCTACGAGCAGTACTTC.

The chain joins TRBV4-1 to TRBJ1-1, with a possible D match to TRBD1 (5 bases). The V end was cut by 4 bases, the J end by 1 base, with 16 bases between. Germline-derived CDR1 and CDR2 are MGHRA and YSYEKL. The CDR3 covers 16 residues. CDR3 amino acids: CASSPGSYRSNTEAFF. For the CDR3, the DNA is TGCGCCAGCAGCCCGGGGTCGTACAGGTCGAACACTGAAGCTTTCTTT.

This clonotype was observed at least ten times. The CDR3 region is CSANPMNNEQFF. The CDR3 nucleotides are TGCAGTGCCAACCCCATGAACAATGAGCAGTTCTTC. The rearrangement uses TRBV20-1 and TRBJ2-1; D is undetermined. Germline V gives CDR1 DFQATT, CDR2 SNEGSKA (reference sequence). The germline V and J ends were trimmed by 6 bases and 5 bases, with 11 bases remaining between them. There are 12 residues in the CDR3.

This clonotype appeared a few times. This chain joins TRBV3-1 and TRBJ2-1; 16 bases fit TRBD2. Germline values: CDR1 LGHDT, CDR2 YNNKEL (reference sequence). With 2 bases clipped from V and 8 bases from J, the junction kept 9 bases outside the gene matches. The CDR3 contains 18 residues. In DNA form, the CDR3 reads TGTGCCAGCAGCCAAACGTCGGGACTAGCGGGAGGGCCCGATGAGCAGTTCTTC. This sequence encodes CASSQTSGLAGGPDEQFF.

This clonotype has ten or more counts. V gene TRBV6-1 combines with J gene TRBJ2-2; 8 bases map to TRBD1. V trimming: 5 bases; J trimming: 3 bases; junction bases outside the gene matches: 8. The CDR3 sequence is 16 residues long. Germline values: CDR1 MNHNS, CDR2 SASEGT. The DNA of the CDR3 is TGTGCCAGCAGTTTGGCCACAGGGGGATACACCGGGGAGCTGTTTTTT. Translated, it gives CASSLATGGYTGELFF.

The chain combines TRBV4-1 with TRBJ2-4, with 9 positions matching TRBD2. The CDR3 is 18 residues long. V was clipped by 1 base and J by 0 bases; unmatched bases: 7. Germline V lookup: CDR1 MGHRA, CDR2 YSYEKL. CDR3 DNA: TGCGCCAGCAGCCAAGGAATGGCTAGCGGGACAGCCAAAAACATTCAGTACTTC. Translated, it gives CASSQGMASGTAKNIQYF.

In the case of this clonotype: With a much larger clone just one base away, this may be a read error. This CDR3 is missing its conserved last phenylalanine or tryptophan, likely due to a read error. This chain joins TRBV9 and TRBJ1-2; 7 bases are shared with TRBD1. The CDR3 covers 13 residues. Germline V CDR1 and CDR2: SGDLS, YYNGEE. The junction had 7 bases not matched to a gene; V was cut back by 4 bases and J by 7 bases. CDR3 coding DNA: TGTGCCAGCAGCCCAAGGACAGGCGCTGGCTACACCTCC. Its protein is CASSPRTGAGYTS.

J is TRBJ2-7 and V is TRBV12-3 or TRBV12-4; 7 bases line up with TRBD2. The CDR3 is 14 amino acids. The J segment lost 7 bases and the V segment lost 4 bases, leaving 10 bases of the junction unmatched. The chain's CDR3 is CASSSSGMTGEQYF. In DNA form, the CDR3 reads TGTGCCAGCAGTTCTAGCGGAATGACGGGGGAGCAGTACTTC.

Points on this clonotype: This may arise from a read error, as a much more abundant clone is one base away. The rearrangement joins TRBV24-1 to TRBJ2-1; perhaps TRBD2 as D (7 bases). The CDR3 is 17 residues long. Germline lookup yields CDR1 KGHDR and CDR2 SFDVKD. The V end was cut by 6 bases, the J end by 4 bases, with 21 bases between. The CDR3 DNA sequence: TGTGCCACCAGTCAAGTGGGAGGGACAACGTCTTACAATGAGCAGTTCTTC. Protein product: CATSQVGGTTSYNEQFF.

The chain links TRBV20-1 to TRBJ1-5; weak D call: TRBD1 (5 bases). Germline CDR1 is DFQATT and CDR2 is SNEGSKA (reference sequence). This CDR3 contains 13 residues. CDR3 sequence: CSGTGSPNQPQHF. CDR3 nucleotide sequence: TGCAGCGGGACGGGGTCCCCCAATCAGCCCCAGCATTTT.